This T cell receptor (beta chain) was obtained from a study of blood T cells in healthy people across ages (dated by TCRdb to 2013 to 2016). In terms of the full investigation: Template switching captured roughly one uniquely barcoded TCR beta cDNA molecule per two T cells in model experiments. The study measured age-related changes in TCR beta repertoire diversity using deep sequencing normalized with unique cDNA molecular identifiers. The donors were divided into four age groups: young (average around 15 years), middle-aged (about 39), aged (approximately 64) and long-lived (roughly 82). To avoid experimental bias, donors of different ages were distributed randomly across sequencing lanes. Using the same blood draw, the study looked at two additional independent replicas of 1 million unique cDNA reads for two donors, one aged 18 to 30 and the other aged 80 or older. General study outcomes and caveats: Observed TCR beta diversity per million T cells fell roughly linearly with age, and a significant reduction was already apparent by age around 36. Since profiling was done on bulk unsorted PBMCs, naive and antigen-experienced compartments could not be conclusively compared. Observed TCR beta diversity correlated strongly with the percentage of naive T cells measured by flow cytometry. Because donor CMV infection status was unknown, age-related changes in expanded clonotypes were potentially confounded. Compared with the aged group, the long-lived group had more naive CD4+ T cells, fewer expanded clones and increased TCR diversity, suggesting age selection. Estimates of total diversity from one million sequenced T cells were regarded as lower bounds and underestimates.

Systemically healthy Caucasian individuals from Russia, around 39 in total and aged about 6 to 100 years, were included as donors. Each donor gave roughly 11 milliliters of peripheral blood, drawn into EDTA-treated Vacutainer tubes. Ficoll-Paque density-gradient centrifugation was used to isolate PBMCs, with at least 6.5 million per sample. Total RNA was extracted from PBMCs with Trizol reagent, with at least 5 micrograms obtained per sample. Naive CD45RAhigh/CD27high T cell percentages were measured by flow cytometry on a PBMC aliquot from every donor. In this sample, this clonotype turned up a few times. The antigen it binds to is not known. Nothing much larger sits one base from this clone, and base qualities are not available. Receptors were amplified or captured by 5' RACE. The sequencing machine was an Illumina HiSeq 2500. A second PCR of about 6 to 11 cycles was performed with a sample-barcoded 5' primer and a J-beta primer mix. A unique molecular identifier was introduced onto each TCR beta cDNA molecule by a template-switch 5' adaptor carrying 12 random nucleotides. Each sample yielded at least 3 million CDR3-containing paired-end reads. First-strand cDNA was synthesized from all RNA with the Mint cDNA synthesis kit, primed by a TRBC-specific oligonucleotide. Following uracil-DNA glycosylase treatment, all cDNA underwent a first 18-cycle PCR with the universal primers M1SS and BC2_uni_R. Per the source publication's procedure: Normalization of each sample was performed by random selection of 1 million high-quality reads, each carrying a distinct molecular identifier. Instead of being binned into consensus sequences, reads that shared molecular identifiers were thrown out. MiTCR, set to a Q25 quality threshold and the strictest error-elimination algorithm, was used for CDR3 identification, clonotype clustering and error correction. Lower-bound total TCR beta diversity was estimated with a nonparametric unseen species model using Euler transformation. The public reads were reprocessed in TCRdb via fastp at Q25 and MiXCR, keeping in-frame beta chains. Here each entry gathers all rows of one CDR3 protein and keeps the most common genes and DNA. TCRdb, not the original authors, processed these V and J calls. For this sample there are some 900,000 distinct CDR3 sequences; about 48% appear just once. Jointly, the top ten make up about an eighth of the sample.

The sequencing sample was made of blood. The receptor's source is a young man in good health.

The bases read TGCAGTGCTAGAGATCCCGAGGGACGAGAGACCCAGTACTTC. Translated, it reads CSARDPEGRETQYF. The V gene is TRBV20-1 and the J gene is TRBJ2-5; the D gene is possibly TRBD1 or TRBD2, each agreeing over 5 bases. There are 14 amino acids in the CDR3, from cysteine to phenylalanine inclusive. The only DNA kept is the CDR3, 42 bases in frame from the first base. V and J lose 0 bases and 4 bases, and a span of 12 bases separates them. Based on the germline V gene (reference sequence), the CDR1 and CDR2 sequences are DFQATT and SNEGSKA.